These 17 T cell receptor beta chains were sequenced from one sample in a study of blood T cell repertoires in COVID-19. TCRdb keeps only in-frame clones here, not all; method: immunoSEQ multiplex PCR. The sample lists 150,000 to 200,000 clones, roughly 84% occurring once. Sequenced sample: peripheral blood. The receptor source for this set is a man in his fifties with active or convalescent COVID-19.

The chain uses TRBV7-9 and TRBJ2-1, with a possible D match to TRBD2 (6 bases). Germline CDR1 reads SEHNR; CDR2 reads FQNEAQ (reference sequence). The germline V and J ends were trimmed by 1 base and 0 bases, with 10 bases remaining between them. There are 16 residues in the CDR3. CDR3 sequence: CASSLGGISSYNEQFF. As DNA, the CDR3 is TGTGCCAGCAGCTTAGGCGGGATTAGCTCCTACAATGAGCAGTTCTTC.

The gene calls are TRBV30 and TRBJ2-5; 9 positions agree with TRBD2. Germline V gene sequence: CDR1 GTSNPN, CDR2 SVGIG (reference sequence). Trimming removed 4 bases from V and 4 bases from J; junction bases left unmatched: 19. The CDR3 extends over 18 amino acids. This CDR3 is CAWKQGVAGVIVRETQYF. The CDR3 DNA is TGTGCCTGGAAGCAGGGAGTAGCGGGAGTAATCGTGAGAGAGACCCAGTACTTC.

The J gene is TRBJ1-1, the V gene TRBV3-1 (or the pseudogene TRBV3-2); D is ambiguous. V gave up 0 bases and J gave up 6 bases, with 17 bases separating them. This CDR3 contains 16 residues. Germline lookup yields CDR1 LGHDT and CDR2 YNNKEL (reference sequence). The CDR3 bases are TGTGCCAGCAGCCAAGAGGCGGGCTGGGTGTACGCTGAAGCTTTCTTT. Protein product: CASSQEAGWVYAEAFF.

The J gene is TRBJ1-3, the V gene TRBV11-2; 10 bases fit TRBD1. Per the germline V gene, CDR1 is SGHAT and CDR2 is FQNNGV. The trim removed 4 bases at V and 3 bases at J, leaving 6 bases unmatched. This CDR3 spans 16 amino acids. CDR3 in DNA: TGTGCCAGCAGCTCCCGGGACAGGGGCCTTGGAAACACCATATATTTT. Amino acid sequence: CASSSRDRGLGNTIYF.

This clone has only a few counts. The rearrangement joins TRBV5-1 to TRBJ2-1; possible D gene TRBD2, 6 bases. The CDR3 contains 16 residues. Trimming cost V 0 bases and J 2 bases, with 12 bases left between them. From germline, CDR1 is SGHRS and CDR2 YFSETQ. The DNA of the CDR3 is TGCGCCAGCAGCTTGGAGTCGGGAGCCCCCTACAATGAGCAGTTCTTC. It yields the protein CASSLESGAPYNEQFF.

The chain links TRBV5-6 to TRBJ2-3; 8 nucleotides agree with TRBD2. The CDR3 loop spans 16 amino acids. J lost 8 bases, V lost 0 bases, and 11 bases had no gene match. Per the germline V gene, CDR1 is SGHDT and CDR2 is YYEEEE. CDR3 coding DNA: TGTGCCAGCAGCTTGGTGACTAGCGACGCCCGTGGTACGCAGTATTTT. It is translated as CASSLVTSDARGTQYF.

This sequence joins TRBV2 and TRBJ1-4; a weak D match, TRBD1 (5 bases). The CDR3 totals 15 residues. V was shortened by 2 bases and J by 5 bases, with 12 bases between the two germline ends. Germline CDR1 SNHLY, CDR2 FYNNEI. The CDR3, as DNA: TGTGCCAGCAGTGAAAACGCCGGGGGGAATGAAAAACTGTTTTTT. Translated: CASSENAGGNEKLFF.

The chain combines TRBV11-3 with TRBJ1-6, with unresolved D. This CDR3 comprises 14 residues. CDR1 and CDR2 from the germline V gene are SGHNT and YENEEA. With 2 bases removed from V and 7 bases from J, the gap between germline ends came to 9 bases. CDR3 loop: CASSLNGRNSPLHF. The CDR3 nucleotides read TGTGCCAGCAGCTTAAATGGTCGGAATTCACCCCTCCACTTT. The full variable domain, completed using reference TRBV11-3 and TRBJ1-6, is EAGVVQSPRYKIIEKKQPVAFWCNPISGHNTLYWYLQNLGQGPELLIRYENEEAVDDSQLPKDRFSAERLKGVDSTLKIQPAELGDSAVYLCASSLNGRNSPLHFGNGTRLTVT.

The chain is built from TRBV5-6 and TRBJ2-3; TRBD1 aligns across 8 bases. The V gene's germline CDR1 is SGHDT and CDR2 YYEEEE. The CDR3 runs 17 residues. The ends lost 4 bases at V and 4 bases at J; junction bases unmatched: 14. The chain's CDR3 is CASSPPRGQGSPDTQYF. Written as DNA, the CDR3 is TGTGCCAGCAGCCCCCCCCGAGGACAGGGATCCCCAGATACGCAGTATTTT.

Here the CDR3 DNA reads TGTGCCAGTAGTACCGGGACTAGCGTCTACGAGCAGTACTTC. Protein sequence: CASSTGTSVYEQYF. This chain uses TRBV19 with TRBJ2-7, with 10 bases identical to TRBD2. Germline V lookup: CDR1 LNHDA, CDR2 SQIVND (reference sequence). The length of the CDR3 is 14 residues. J was trimmed by 3 bases and V by 4 bases; bases with no gene match: 3.

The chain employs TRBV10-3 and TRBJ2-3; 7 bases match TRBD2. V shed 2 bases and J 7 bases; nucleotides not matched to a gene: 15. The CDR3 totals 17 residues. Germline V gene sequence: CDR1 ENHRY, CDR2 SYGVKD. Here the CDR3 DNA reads TGTGCCATCAGTGAGGGCGGAGGGGCGGGGAGGGTAAATACGCAGTATTTT. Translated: CAISEGGGAGRVNTQYF.

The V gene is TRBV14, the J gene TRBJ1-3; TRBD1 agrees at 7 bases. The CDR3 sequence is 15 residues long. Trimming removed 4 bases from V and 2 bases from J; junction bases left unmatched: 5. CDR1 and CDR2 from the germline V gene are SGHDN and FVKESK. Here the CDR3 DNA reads TGTGCCAGCAGCCTCCGGGGGACAGCTGGAAACACCATATATTTT. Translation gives CASSLRGTAGNTIYF.

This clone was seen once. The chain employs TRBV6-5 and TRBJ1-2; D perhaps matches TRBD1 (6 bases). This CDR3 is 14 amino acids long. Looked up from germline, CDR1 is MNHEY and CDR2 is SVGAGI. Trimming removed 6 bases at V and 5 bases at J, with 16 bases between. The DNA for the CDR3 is TGTGCCAGCAGACCACAGGGACAACCTTATGGCTACACCTTC. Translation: CASRPQGQPYGYTF.

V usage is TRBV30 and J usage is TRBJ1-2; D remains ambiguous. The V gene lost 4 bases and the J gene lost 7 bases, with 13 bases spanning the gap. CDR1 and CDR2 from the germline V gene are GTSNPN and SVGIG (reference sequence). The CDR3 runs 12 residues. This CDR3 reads CAWTEGLSGYTF. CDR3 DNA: TGTGCCTGGACGGAGGGCTTGAGTGGCTACACCTTC.

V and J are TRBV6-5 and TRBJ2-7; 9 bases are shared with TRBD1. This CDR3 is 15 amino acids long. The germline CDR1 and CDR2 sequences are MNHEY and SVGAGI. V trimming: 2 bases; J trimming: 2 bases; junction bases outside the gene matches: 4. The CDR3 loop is CASSYLTGGTYEQYF. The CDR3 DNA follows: TGTGCCAGCAGTTACCTGACAGGGGGTACCTACGAGCAGTACTTC.

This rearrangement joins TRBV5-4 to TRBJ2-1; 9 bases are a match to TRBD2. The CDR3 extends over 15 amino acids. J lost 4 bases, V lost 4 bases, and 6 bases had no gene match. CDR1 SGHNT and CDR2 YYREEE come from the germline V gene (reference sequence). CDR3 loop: CASSIERGAYNEQFF. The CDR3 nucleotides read TGTGCCAGCAGCATTGAGCGGGGGGCGTACAATGAGCAGTTCTTC.

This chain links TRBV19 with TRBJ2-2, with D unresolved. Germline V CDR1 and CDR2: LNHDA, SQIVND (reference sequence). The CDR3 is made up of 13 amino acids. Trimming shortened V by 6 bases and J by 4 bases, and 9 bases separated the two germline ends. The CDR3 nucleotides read TGTGCCAGTAGCGGCCGGGTCACCGGGGAGCTGTTTTTT. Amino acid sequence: CASSGRVTGELFF.